This T cell receptor (beta chain) was identified during a study of T cells in Graves' hyperthyroidism and ophthalmopathy. Ophthalmopathy patients had moderate-to-severe active disease, CAS ≥3, NOSPECS ≥4, and disease duration under 3 months. PBMCs were derived from about 10 ml fresh peripheral blood. There are 16 residues in the CDR3. The V gene end was trimmed by 5 bases and the J gene end by 8 bases; junction bases not matched to a gene: 9. CDR1 SGHAT and CDR2 FQNNGV come from the germline V gene. Regions amplified from RNA transcripts were the TCR beta CDR3 regions. The HTBI primer set was used in a first-round RT-PCR of the TCR CDR3. TCRdb reprocessed the multiplex PCR reads with MiXCR, giving one entry per CDR3 protein. Here the sample spans about 530,000 distinct CDR3 sequences, 15% to 20% being singletons. Study-wide findings and caveats: Separating ophthalmopathy from stable hyperthyroidism was achieved by a 13 V-J model.

This clonotype was recorded many times. What it binds is not known. The chain links TRBV11-2 to TRBJ2-1; 13 bases are a match to TRBD2. The TCR sequence derives from a woman between 18 and 29 years old with Graves' ophthalmopathy. The source material was blood. In DNA, the CDR3 is TGTGCCAGCAGCCAAGTAACTAGCGGGAGGGCTTATGAGCAGTTCTTC. Amino acid sequence: CASSQVTSGRAYEQFF.